One sample yielded the 16 T cell receptor beta chains listed below, sequenced in a study of blood T cell repertoires in COVID-19 (TCRdb year 2020). To prepare the library, the immunoSEQ multiplex PCR assay was applied. Entries here come from immuneACCESS through TCRdb and include only in-frame sequences with V and J called. Some clones fail to appear in such tables; in the studies checked, an unresolved V gene covers under half of the shortfall, and the cause of the remainder is unknown. The sample table holds about 230,000 clones, of which around 84% were seen once. The ten largest clones take up roughly 16% of the sample. The sequenced sample consisted of PBMCs or T cells enriched from blood (not recorded which). Receptor source: a man younger than 35 who had recovered from COVID-19.

This chain joins TRBV20-1 and TRBJ1-1; D call uncertain. From germline, CDR1 is DFQATT and CDR2 SNEGSKA (reference sequence). CDR3 length equals 11 residues. V lost 6 bases to trimming and J lost 2 bases, with 7 bases between them. CDR3 bases: TGCAGTGCGCCCACAAACACTGAAGCTTTCTTT. Encoded protein: CSAPTNTEAFF.

This clone has a single count. V usage is TRBV4-1 and J usage is TRBJ2-3, with 9 bases lining up with TRBD1. Germline V gene data show CDR1 as MGHRA and CDR2 as YSYEKL. This CDR3 comprises 18 residues. V lost 5 bases, J lost 4 bases, and 16 bases stayed unmatched. The DNA for the CDR3 is TGCGCCAGCAGCTTTAAAATCCGGGACAGGGCGTTATCAGATACGCAGTATTTT. Amino acids: CASSFKIRDRALSDTQYF.

This clone has a single count. The chain uses TRBV15 and TRBJ2-3; no clear D. This CDR3 is built from 15 residues. The V end lost 1 base, the J end lost 3 bases, and 11 bases lay between the germline ends. From germline, CDR1 is LNHNV and CDR2 YYDKDF (reference sequence). DNA for the CDR3: TGTGCCACCAGCAGAGGGCCCGAGGAAACAGATACGCAGTATTTT. This translates into CATSRGPEETDTQYF.

The rearrangement links TRBV30 to TRBJ2-7, with unresolved D. The ends were cut back, 0 bases at V and 2 bases at J, with 2 bases in the middle. CDR3 size: 11 residues. Germline CDR1 reads GTSNPN; CDR2 reads SVGIG (reference sequence). CDR3 bases: TGTGCCTGGAGTGTCGCCTACGAGCAGTACTTC. Protein: CAWSVAYEQYF.

The gene calls are TRBV5-4 and TRBJ2-7, with TRBD1 as a possible D gene (6 bases). Germline CDR1 reads SGHNT; CDR2 reads YYREEE (reference sequence). This CDR3 spans 13 amino acids. Trimming took off 1 base at V and 5 bases at J, with 10 bases between the two ends. The CDR3, as DNA: TGTGCCAGCAGCTTGAACAGGGCCAACGAGCAGTACTTC. This sequence encodes CASSLNRANEQYF.

The chain employs TRBV19 and TRBJ1-4; D is ambiguous. CDR1 is LNHDA and CDR2 is SQIVND in the germline V gene (reference sequence). V was pared by 3 bases and J by 8 bases, with 19 bases between. This CDR3 is 16 amino acids long. In nucleotides, the CDR3 is TGTGCCAGTAGTATGACGCGGGCACTCTTAGGAGAAAAACTGTTTTTT. Protein sequence: CASSMTRALLGEKLFF.

J is TRBJ2-5 and V is TRBV11-3; D not resolved. CDR3 length: 12 residues. Per germline, CDR1 SGHNT and CDR2 YENEEA. V was cut by 1 base and J by 4 bases, with 4 bases left in between. The CDR3 sequence is CASSLARETQYF. The CDR3 coding sequence is TGTGCCAGCAGCTTAGCCCGAGAGACCCAGTACTTC.

CDR3 DNA sequence: TGTGCCACCAGCAGGGAGGGCGGTGAAGCTTTCTTT. This sequence encodes CATSREGGEAFF. The V call is TRBV15, the J call TRBJ1-1; D is unclear. Germline-derived CDR1 and CDR2 are LNHNV and YYDKDF (reference sequence). The CDR3 consists of 12 residues. Trimming took off 3 bases at V and 7 bases at J, with 9 bases between the two ends. The whole variable domain, filled in from reference TRBV15 and TRBJ1-1, reads DAMVIQNPRYQVTQFGKPVTLSCSQTLNHNVMYWYQQKSSQAPKLLFHYYDKDFNNEADTPDNFQSRRPNTSFCFLDIRSPGLGDTAMYLCATSREGGEAFFGQGTRLTVV.

The chain joins TRBV10-3 to TRBJ1-2; 7 bases are a match to TRBD1. The CDR3 contains 14 residues. The ends lost 2 bases at V and 4 bases at J; junction bases unmatched: 4. The V gene's germline CDR1 is ENHRY and CDR2 SYGVKD. In DNA form, the CDR3 reads TGTGCCATCAGTGAGAGGGGGCAGAGCTATGGCTACACCTTC. Translating it yields CAISERGQSYGYTF.

This sequence joins TRBV18 and TRBJ2-2, with D perhaps matching TRBD2 (5 bases). The CDR3 length is 12 residues. The V gene lost 6 bases and the J gene lost 7 bases, with 9 bases spanning the gap. Germline V CDR1 and CDR2: KGHSH, LQKENI. This CDR3 is CASSRAGGELFF. The CDR3 nucleotides read TGTGCCAGCTCGCGGGCCGGCGGGGAGCTGTTTTTT.

This clone has just a few counts. This sequence joins TRBV5-5 and TRBJ1-4; the D gene is possibly TRBD1 (5 bases). The CDR3 totals 15 residues. Germline CDR1 reads SGHKS; CDR2 reads YYEKEE (reference sequence). Trimming left V 4 bases short and J 3 bases short, with 13 bases between. Here the CDR3 DNA reads TGTGCCAGCAGCCCGGGACTCCAACCTAATGAAAAACTGTTTTTT. It translates to CASSPGLQPNEKLFF. The variable domain in full, completed from reference TRBV5-5 and TRBJ1-4, reads DAGVTQSPTHLIKTRGQQVTLRCSPISGHKSVSWYQQVLGQGPQFIFQYYEKEERGRGNFPDRFSARQFPNYSSELNVNALLLGDSALYLCASSPGLQPNEKLFFGSGTQLSVL.

J is TRBJ1-4 and V is TRBV4-2; D perhaps matches TRBD1 (5 bases). The CDR3 runs 15 residues. V was cut by 4 bases and J by 3 bases, with 12 bases left in between. Germline CDR1 LGHNA, CDR2 YNFKEQ. CDR3 residues: CASSPLGGANEKLFF. For the CDR3, the DNA is TGTGCCAGCAGCCCCCTCGGAGGGGCTAATGAAAAACTGTTTTTT.

The V call is TRBV15, the J call TRBJ1-2; 7 bases line up with TRBD1. CDR3 length: 16 residues. CDR1 is LNHNV, CDR2 YYDKDF, per germline (reference sequence). Unmatched junction bases numbered 8, after V lost 3 bases and J lost 1 base. The CDR3 DNA is TGTGCCACCAGCAGTCTACTCCAGGGGGATAACTATGGCTACACCTTC. Amino acid sequence: CATSSLLQGDNYGYTF.

A note on this clone: Other DNA sequences within the sample encode an identical CDR3. J is TRBJ1-4 and V is TRBV5-1; a weak D match, TRBD1 (5 bases). V lost 0 bases and J 6 bases, leaving 12 bases between the germline ends. The length of the CDR3 is 15 residues. Germline V lookup: CDR1 SGHRS, CDR2 YFSETQ. The CDR3 sequence: CASSLVTGGDEKLFF. The CDR3 coding sequence is TGCGCCAGCAGCTTGGTAACGGGGGGAGATGAAAAACTGTTTTTT.

The rearrangement uses TRBV27 and TRBJ2-5; D perhaps matches TRBD1 (5 bases). Germline-derived CDR1 and CDR2 are MNHEY and SMNVEV (reference sequence). Trimming removed 2 bases from V and 1 base from J, with 11 bases in between. This CDR3 has 15 amino acids. CDR3: CASSLVPQGQETQYF. The CDR3 DNA follows: TGTGCCAGCAGTTTAGTCCCCCAGGGCCAAGAGACCCAGTACTTC.

A few counts support this clone. The chain links TRBV10-2 to TRBJ2-7; maybe TRBD2 (5 bases). The germline V gene has CDR1 WSHSY and CDR2 SAAADI. V lost 8 bases and J 0 bases, leaving 17 bases between the germline ends. The CDR3 runs to 15 residues. CDR3 nucleotides: TGCGCCAGCGGACCGCAAGCGGAGGTCTCCTACGAGCAGTACTTC. This gives the protein CASGPQAEVSYEQYF.